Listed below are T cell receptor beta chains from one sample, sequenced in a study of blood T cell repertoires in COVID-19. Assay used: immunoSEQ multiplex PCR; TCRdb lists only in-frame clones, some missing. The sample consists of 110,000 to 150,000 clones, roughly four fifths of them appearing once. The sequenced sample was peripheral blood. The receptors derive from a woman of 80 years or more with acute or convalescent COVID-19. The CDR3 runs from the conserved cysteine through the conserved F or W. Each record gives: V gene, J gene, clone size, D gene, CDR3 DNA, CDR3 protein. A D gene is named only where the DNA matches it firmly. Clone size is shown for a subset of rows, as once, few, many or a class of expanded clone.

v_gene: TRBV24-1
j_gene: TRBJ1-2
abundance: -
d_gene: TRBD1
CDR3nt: TGTGCCACCAGTGATCCCGGGACAGCGCCTCATGGCTACACCTTC
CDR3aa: CATSDPGTAPHGYTF

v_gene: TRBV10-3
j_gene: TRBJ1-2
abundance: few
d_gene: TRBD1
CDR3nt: TGTGCCATCAGTGAGGGGACAGGGTATGGCTACACCTTC
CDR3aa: CAISEGTGYGYTF

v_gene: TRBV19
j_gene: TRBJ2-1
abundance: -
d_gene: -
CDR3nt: TGTGCCAGTAGTCCGGAGGGAAACTACAATGAGCAGTTCTTC
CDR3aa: CASSPEGNYNEQFF

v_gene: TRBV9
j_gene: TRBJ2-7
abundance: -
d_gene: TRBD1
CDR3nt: TGTGCCAGCAGCCCGGGGACAGGGGGCGCCTACGAGCAGTACTTC
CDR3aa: CASSPGTGGAYEQYF

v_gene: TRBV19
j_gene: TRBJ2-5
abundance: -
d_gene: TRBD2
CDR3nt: TGTGCCAGCCGGCCGGGACTAGAATCTGGGACCCAGTACTTC
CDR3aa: CASRPGLESGTQYF

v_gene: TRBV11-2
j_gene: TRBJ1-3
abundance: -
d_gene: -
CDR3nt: TGTGCCAGCAGCTTATTTTCCGGGGTTGGAAACACCATATATTTT
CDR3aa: CASSLFSGVGNTIYF

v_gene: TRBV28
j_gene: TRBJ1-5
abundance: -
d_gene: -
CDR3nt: TGTGCCAGCAGTTTTCGACTTAGCAATCAGCCCCAGCATTTT
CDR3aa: CASSFRLSNQPQHF

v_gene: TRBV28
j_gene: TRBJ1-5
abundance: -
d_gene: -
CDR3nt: TGTGCCAGCAGTTTTAGACATAGCAATCAGCCCCAGCATTTT
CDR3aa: CASSFRHSNQPQHF

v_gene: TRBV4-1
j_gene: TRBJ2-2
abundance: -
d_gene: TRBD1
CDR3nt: TGCGCCAGCAGCCAAGCCGTAGGGGGCAACACCGGGGAGCTGTTTTTT
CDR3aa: CASSQAVGGNTGELFF

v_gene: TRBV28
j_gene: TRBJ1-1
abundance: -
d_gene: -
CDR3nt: TGTGCCAGCAGTCCACCGTCGGGTATTCGGACTGAAGCTTTCTTT
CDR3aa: CASSPPSGIRTEAFF

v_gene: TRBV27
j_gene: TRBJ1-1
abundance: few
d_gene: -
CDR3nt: TGTGCCAGCAGTGCAGCGGTGTTAGACACTGAAGCTTTCTTT
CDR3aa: CASSAAVLDTEAFF

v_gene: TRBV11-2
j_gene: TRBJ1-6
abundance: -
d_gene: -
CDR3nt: TGTGCCAGCAGCTTAGGCGGGAATTCACCCCTCCACTTT
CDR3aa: CASSLGGNSPLHF

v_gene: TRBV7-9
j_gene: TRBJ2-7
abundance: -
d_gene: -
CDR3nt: TGTGCCAGCAGCACAACCCCTAGCGAGTACGAGCAGTACTTC
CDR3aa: CASSTTPSEYEQYF

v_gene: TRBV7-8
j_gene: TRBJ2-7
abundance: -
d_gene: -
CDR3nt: TGTGCCAGCAGCCGAATGCGCGACTCCTACGAGCAGTACTTC
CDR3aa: CASSRMRDSYEQYF

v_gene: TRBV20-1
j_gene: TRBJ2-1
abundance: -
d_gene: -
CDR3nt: TGCAGTGCTAGTCCGGGTTCTTTCTACAATGAGCAGTTCTTC
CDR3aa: CSASPGSFYNEQFF

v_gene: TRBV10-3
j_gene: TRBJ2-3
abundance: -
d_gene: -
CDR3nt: TGTGCCATCAGTGAGTCGAGAGGTGGAATAGCGGTGGATACGCAGTATTTT
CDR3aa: CAISESRGGIAVDTQYF

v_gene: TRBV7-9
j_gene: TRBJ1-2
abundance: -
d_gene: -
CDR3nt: TGTGCCAGCAGCTTAGTTCGGGGGTCTGGCTACACCTTC
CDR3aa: CASSLVRGSGYTF

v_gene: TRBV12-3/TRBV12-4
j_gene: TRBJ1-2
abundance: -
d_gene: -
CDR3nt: TGTGCCAGCGGGGGGGCGGGCTACACCTTC
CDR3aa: CASGGAGYTF

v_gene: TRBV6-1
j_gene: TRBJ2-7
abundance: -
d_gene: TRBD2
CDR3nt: TGTGCCAGCAGTGAAGCGCACTGGGGGGGGTACGAGCAGTACTTC
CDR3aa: CASSEAHWGGYEQYF

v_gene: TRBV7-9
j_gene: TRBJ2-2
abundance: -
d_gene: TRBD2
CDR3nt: TGTGCCAGCAGCTCATCGACTAGCGGGGGATCCGGGGAGCTGTTTTTT
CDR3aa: CASSSSTSGGSGELFF

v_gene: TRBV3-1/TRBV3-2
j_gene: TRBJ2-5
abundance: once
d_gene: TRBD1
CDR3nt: TGTGCCAGCAGCCAAGGCGCACAGGGGATGACCCAGTACTTC
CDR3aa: CASSQGAQGMTQYF

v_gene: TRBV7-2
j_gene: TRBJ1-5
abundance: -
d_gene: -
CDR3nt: TGTGCCAGCAGCTTCCTGCGGGATCAGCCCCAGCATTTT
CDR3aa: CASSFLRDQPQHF